One sample yielded the 30 T cell receptor beta chains listed below, sequenced in a study of cytomegalovirus exposure and HLA in healthy donors. PCR was performed using 60 Vbeta and 13 Jbeta primers. The data were produced by immunoSEQ multiplex PCR, yet TCRdb's version contains in-frame clones alone and is incomplete. The table lists around 130,000 clones, around 75% of them singletons. What was sequenced was PBMCs. Every receptor here comes from a man aged 25-45 years in good health and CMV-seronegative.

This clone was counted only a few times. The chain is built from TRBV4-3 and TRBJ1-6, with 9 bases fitting TRBD1. The germline gives CDR1 LGHNA, CDR2 YSLEER. V lost 5 bases, J lost 6 bases, and 14 bases stayed unmatched. This CDR3 has 18 amino acids. CDR3 protein: CASSKYVTGTGRNSPLHF. Written as DNA, the CDR3 is TGCGCCAGCAGCAAATACGTCACCGGGACAGGGCGTAATTCACCCCTCCACTTT.

This rearrangement joins TRBV28 to TRBJ1-1, with TRBD1 as a possible D gene (6 bases). Looked up from germline, CDR1 is MDHEN and CDR2 is SYDVKM. The CDR3 totals 13 residues. Trimming took 1 base from V and 8 from J, leaving 11 bases between them. The CDR3 loop is CASSLFGTTEAFF. As DNA, the CDR3 is TGTGCCAGCAGTTTATTCGGGACAACCGAAGCTTTCTTT.

A few counts support this clone. Germline is not matched at one junction end, which may reflect a read error. The chain couples TRBV7-7 to TRBJ2-1; D unresolved. This CDR3 contains 14 residues. Germline V gene sequence: CDR1 SSHAT, CDR2 FNYEAQ (reference sequence). CDR3 DNA: TGTGCTAGCAGCTTATCCGGTGGTGGCAATGAGCAGTTCTTC. The encoded protein is CASSLSGGGNEQFF.

The chain carries TRBV6-1 and TRBJ1-1; 7 bases agree with TRBD1. The germline V gene has CDR1 MNHNS and CDR2 SASEGT. V dropped 2 bases and J dropped 6; count of bases not matched to a gene: 9. The CDR3 length is 15 residues. CDR3 residues: CASSESDRDWPEAFF. The CDR3 DNA follows: TGTGCCAGCAGTGAAAGTGACAGGGACTGGCCTGAAGCTTTCTTT.

V usage is TRBV7-2 and J usage is TRBJ2-1; 7 bases are a match to TRBD2. The germline gives CDR1 SGHTA, CDR2 FQGNSA. There are 16 residues in the CDR3. V was clipped by 5 bases and J by 5 bases; unmatched bases: 12. DNA of the CDR3: TGTGCCAGCAGCCCCGTAGGGGAGGGCCGGAACAATGAGCAGTTCTTC. Protein sequence: CASSPVGEGRNNEQFF.

The rearrangement links TRBV6-6 to TRBJ1-1, with a tentative D call TRBD1 (5 bases). Germline V gene sequence: CDR1 MNHNY, CDR2 SVGAGI (reference sequence). CDR3 length equals 14 residues. V lost 6 bases, J lost 4 bases, and 15 bases lay in between. CDR3 bases: TGTGCCAGCAGGATGACAGACTCCCTCACTGAAGCTTTCTTT. It codes for CASRMTDSLTEAFF.

CDR3 nucleotide sequence: TGTGCCTGGAGTGCAGGGGGAAACACCATATATTTT. Translated, it gives CAWSAGGNTIYF. The chain uses TRBV30 and TRBJ1-3, with D possibly matching TRBD1 (5 bases). The CDR3 runs 12 residues. V gave up 1 base and J gave up 4 bases, with 5 bases separating them. The germline V gene has CDR1 GTSNPN and CDR2 SVGIG (reference sequence).

The chain carries TRBV19 and TRBJ1-2; a weak D match, TRBD1 (5 bases). This CDR3 has 12 amino acids. The germline gives CDR1 LNHDA, CDR2 SQIVND (reference sequence). The ends were cut back, 3 bases at V and 5 bases at J, with 7 bases in the middle. DNA of the CDR3: TGTGCCAGTAGTATCACAGGTTATGGCTACACCTTC. This gives the protein CASSITGYGYTF.

This clone has just a few counts. The chain is built from TRBV6-5 and TRBJ1-1; TRBD1 is a possible D gene (6 bases). The V gene's germline CDR1 is MNHEY and CDR2 SVGAGI. Trimming left V 6 bases short and J 4 bases short, with 6 bases between. CDR3 length equals 11 residues. CDR3 sequence: CASRGATEAFF. CDR3 DNA: TGTGCCAGCAGGGGGGCCACTGAAGCTTTCTTT.

The rearrangement joins TRBV28 to TRBJ1-4, with a possible D match to TRBD1 (5 bases). Germline CDR1 and CDR2: MDHEN and SYDVKM. This CDR3 contains 18 residues. V lost 2 bases and J lost 7, with 23 bases in between. The CDR3, as DNA: TGTGCCAGCAGTTTAGTTACAGGATCTCTGGGGCTACTTGAAAAACTGTTTTTT. Translating it yields CASSLVTGSLGLLEKLFF. Drawing the rest from reference TRBV28 and TRBJ1-4, the complete variable domain is DVKVTQSSRYLVKRTGEKVFLECVQDMDHENMFWYRQDPGLGLRLIYFSYDVKMKEKGDIPEGYSVSREKKERFSLILESASTNQTSMYLCASSLVTGSLGLLEKLFFGSGTQLSVL.

The chain couples TRBV19 to TRBJ1-1, with 7 positions matching TRBD1. This CDR3 contains 12 residues. Germline V CDR1 and CDR2: LNHDA, SQIVND (reference sequence). The J segment lost 2 bases and the V segment lost 7 bases, leaving 1 base of the junction unmatched. The CDR3 reads CASKGGNTEAFF. CDR3 bases: TGTGCCAGTAAAGGGGGCAACACTGAAGCTTTCTTT.

This clone was seen once. V is TRBV7-5 and J is TRBJ2-2; the table's D call TRBD2 went unverified against the DNA. TRBV7-5 is annotated as a pseudogene. CDR3 length: 16 residues. The DNA of the CDR3 is TGTGCCAGAAGCTTAGGGACTAGCGAGAACACCGGGGAGCTGTTTTTT. This codes for CARSLGTSENTGELFF.

This chain uses TRBV2 with TRBJ1-2, with TRBD1 as a possible D gene (5 bases). V lost 8 bases to trimming and J lost 0 bases, with 19 bases between them. There are 16 residues in the CDR3. Germline CDR1 reads SNHLY; CDR2 reads FYNNEI. The CDR3 region has the DNA TGTGCCAGCTCCAGGGAAAACCTGGGAACTAACTATGGCTACACCTTC. Translation: CASSRENLGTNYGYTF.

The V call is TRBV2, the J call TRBJ2-7; 8 nucleotides line up with TRBD1. Germline V gene lookup returns CDR1 SNHLY and CDR2 FYNNEI. The CDR3 runs 13 residues. V was clipped by 6 bases and J by 3 bases; unmatched bases: 4. As DNA, the CDR3 is TGTGCCAGCAGAAGGACAGGGAACTACGAGCAGTACTTC. Encoded protein: CASRRTGNYEQYF. Using reference TRBV2 and TRBJ2-7 for the parts outside the CDR3, the full variable domain is EPEVTQTPSHQVTQMGQEVILRCVPISNHLYFYWYRQILGQKVEFLVSFYNNEISEKSEIFDDQFSVERPDGSNFTLKIRSTKLEDSAMYFCASRRTGNYEQYFGPGTRLTVT.

In this sample, this clone turned up a few times. The chain has TRBV4-3 and TRBJ1-2; TRBD1 agrees at 8 bases. This CDR3 is 14 amino acids long. Germline CDR1 and CDR2: LGHNA and YSLEER. V lost 2 bases, J lost 4 bases, and 3 bases stayed unmatched. Here the CDR3 reads CASSQLGQGYGYTF. The CDR3 region has the DNA TGCGCCAGCAGCCAACTCGGACAGGGCTATGGCTACACCTTC.

The V gene is TRBV5-6, the J gene TRBJ2-5; TRBD2 matches 9 bases. The trim removed 2 bases at V and 0 bases at J, leaving 8 bases unmatched. Per germline, CDR1 SGHDT and CDR2 YYEEEE. The CDR3 contains 17 residues. The CDR3 region is CASSFGTSPEYQETQYF. The CDR3 DNA reads as TGTGCCAGCAGCTTCGGGACTAGCCCCGAGTACCAAGAGACCCAGTACTTC.

This chain links TRBV7-9 with TRBJ2-5; D not resolved. The V and J ends lost 4 bases and 5 bases respectively, with 11 bases between them. The length of the CDR3 is 13 residues. Looked up from germline, CDR1 is SEHNR and CDR2 is FQNEAQ (reference sequence). This chain's CDR3 is CASSSSVWETQYF. The CDR3, as DNA: TGTGCCAGCAGCTCATCAGTGTGGGAGACCCAGTACTTC.

This chain joins TRBV5-8 and TRBJ2-5; a possible D gene is TRBD2 (5 bases). The CDR3 extends over 14 amino acids. Trimming stripped 0 bases from V and 3 bases from J, with 9 bases between. CDR1 is SGHTS, CDR2 YDEGEE, per germline. CDR3 sequence: CASSLAPREETQYF. Written as DNA, the CDR3 is TGTGCCAGCAGCTTGGCTCCGCGGGAAGAGACCCAGTACTTC.

CDR3: CASSYGGGYYEQYF. The CDR3 region has the DNA TGTGCCAGCAGCTACGGCGGAGGATACTACGAGCAGTACTTC. The V call is TRBV7-2, the J call TRBJ2-7, with a weak D call TRBD2 (5 bases). From germline, CDR1 is SGHTA and CDR2 FQGNSA. The CDR3 contains 14 residues. V was cut by 4 bases and J by 3 bases, with 13 bases left in between. Filled out from reference TRBV7-2 and TRBJ2-7, the complete variable domain reads GAGVSQSPSNKVTEKGKDVELRCDPISGHTALYWYRQSLGQGLEFLIYFQGNSAPDKSGLPSDRFSAERTGGSVSTLTIQRTQQEDSAVYLCASSYGGGYYEQYFGPGTRLTVT.

Of note for this clone: A read error may produce the germline difference seen at one junction end. This rearrangement joins TRBV7-7 to TRBJ2-2; tentative D call: TRBD2 (6 bases). Germline CDR1 reads SSHAT; CDR2 reads FNYEAQ (reference sequence). The CDR3 extends over 17 amino acids. This CDR3 reads CASSPYPGTYITGELFF. The CDR3 region has the DNA TGTGCTAGCAGCCCCTACCCCGGGACTTATATCACCGGGGAGCTGTTTTTT.

The CDR3: CASSPQGGNTEAFF. The CDR3 nucleotides read TGTGCCAGCAGCCCACAGGGGGGGAACACTGAAGCTTTCTTT. V usage is TRBV7-9 and J usage is TRBJ1-1; 8 bases align to TRBD1. V dropped 5 bases and J dropped 1; count of bases not matched to a gene: 3. The CDR3 loop spans 14 amino acids. Germline lookup yields CDR1 SEHNR and CDR2 FQNEAQ (reference sequence).

CDR3 sequence: CASSFSGGNTGELFF. For the CDR3, the DNA is TGCGCCAGCAGCTTTTCCGGGGGGAACACCGGGGAGCTGTTTTTT. The V and J genes are TRBV5-1 and TRBJ2-2, with D perhaps matching TRBD2 (6 bases). Trimming removed 2 bases at V and 1 base at J, with 9 bases between. Germline values: CDR1 SGHRS, CDR2 YFSETQ. CDR3 length: 15 amino acids.

Here the CDR3 DNA reads TGTGCCAGCAGCCAAGGGACTCAGGGGAGAGGTAGCAATCAGCCCCAGCATTTT. Translation: CASSQGTQGRGSNQPQHF. The chain uses TRBV4-2 and TRBJ1-5; TRBD1 might be the D (6 bases). Trimming cost V 1 base and J 0 bases, with 16 bases left between them. Germline V gene data show CDR1 as LGHNA and CDR2 as YNFKEQ. The CDR3 has 18 residues.

A few counts support this clone. The chain joins TRBV7-8 to TRBJ1-4; TRBD1 agrees at 8 bases. Trimming at V came to 5 bases and at J to 5 bases, leaving 7 bases not matched to a gene. CDR1 SGHVS and CDR2 FQNEAQ come from the germline V gene. This CDR3 comprises 15 residues. CDR3 protein: CASSLRTGKNEKLFF. The CDR3 nucleotides read TGTGCCAGCAGCCTACGGACAGGGAAGAATGAAAAACTGTTTTTT.

The count of this clone is one. The chain couples TRBV19 to TRBJ1-3; 7 nucleotides agree with TRBD1. Trimming cost V 10 bases and J 1 base; bases outside gene matches: 13. This CDR3 has 16 residues. Germline-derived CDR1 and CDR2 are LNHDA and SQIVND (reference sequence). The CDR3 coding sequence is TGTGCCACAAACCCATCCCCGACAGGGTCTGGAAACACCATATATTTT. Its protein is CATNPSPTGSGNTIYF.

The table lists this clone with a few counts. The gene calls are TRBV5-1 and TRBJ2-1; D is possibly TRBD2 (6 bases). The CDR3 covers 21 residues. V lost 1 base and J lost 3, with 29 bases in between. Germline V gives CDR1 SGHRS, CDR2 YFSETQ. In nucleotides, the CDR3 is TGCGCCAGCAGCTTGCGGGAAGTAACCTACATCCCCCGGACTAACTACAATGAGCAGTTCTTC. Its protein product is CASSLREVTYIPRTNYNEQFF. Using reference TRBV5-1 and TRBJ2-1 for the parts outside the CDR3, the full variable domain is KAGVTQTPRYLIKTRGQQVTLSCSPISGHRSVSWYQQTPGQGLQFLFEYFSETQRNKGNFPGRFSGRQFSNSRSEMNVSTLELGDSALYLCASSLREVTYIPRTNYNEQFFGPGTRLTVL.

The rearrangement uses TRBV6-5 and TRBJ2-7; 10 bases match TRBD1. Germline assignment: CDR1 MNHEY and CDR2 SVGAGI. J lost 4 bases, V lost 4 bases, and 4 bases had no gene match. This CDR3 has 14 residues. CDR3 in amino acids: CASSFRDRGYEQYF. CDR3 coding DNA: TGTGCCAGCAGTTTCCGGGACAGGGGATACGAGCAGTACTTC.

The V call is TRBV6-1, the J call TRBJ2-5, with D tentatively TRBD1 (5 bases). The CDR3 runs 13 residues. The germline CDR1 and CDR2 sequences are MNHNS and SASEGT. Trimming removed 8 bases at V and 1 base at J, with 11 bases between. The CDR3: CASRFGAQETQYF. As DNA, the CDR3 is TGTGCCAGCCGTTTTGGGGCCCAAGAGACCCAGTACTTC.

This chain uses TRBV11-3 with TRBJ2-2, with 10 bases matching TRBD2. The germline gives CDR1 SGHNT, CDR2 YENEEA. With 2 bases clipped from V and 10 bases from J, the junction kept 13 bases outside the gene matches. The CDR3 has 17 amino acids. The CDR3 DNA reads as TGTGCCAGCAGCTTATACCGAGGGCTAGCGGGAGAGGTGGAGCTGTTTTTT. Amino acid sequence: CASSLYRGLAGEVELFF.

The chain joins TRBV19 to TRBJ2-1; D unresolved. Trimming took off 5 bases at V and 7 bases at J, with 12 bases between the two ends. This CDR3 spans 13 amino acids. The germline V gene has CDR1 LNHDA and CDR2 SQIVND (reference sequence). CDR3 sequence reads: CASSLSLENEQFF. In DNA, the CDR3 is TGTGCCAGTAGTCTTTCGTTGGAGAATGAGCAGTTCTTC. Drawing the rest from reference TRBV19 and TRBJ2-1, the complete variable domain is DGGITQSPKYLFRKEGQNVTLSCEQNLNHDAMYWYRQDPGQGLRLIYYSQIVNDFQKGDIAEGYSVSREKKESFPLTVTSAQKNPTAFYLCASSLSLENEQFFGPGTRLTVL.